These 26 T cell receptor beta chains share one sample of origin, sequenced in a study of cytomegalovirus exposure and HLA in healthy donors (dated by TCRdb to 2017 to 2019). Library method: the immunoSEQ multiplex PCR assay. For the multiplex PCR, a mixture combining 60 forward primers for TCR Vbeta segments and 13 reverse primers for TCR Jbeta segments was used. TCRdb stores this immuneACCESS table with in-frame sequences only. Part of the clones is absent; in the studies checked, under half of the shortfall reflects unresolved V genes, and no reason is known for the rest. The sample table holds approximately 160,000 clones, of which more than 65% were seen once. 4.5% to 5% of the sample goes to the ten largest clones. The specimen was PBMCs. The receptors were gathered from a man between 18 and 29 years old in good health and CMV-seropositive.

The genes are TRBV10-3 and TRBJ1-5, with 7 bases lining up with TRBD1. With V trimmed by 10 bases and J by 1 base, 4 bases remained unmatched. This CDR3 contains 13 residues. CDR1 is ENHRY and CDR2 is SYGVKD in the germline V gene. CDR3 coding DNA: TGTGCCACCGGGACAGAGAGCAATCAGCCCCAGCATTTT. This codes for CATGTESNQPQHF.

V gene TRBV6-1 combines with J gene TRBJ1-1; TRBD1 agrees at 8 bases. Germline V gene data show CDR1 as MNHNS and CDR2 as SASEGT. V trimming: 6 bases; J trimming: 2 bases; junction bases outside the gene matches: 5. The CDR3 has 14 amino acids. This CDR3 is CASSETGVNTEAFF. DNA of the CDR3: TGTGCCAGCAGCGAGACAGGGGTAAACACTGAAGCTTTCTTT.

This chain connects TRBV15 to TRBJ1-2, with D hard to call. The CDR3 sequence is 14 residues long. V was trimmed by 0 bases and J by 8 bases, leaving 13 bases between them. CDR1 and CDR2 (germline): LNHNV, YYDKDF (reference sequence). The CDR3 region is CATSRDLPTEGYTF. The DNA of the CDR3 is TGTGCCACCAGCAGAGACCTTCCCACCGAGGGCTACACCTTC.

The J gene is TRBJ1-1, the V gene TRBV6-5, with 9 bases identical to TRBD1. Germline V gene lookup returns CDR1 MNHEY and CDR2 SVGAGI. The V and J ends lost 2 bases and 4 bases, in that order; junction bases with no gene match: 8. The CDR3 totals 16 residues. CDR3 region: CASSYGQGRGSTEAFF. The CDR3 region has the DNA TGTGCCAGCAGTTACGGACAGGGGCGCGGTTCCACTGAAGCTTTCTTT.

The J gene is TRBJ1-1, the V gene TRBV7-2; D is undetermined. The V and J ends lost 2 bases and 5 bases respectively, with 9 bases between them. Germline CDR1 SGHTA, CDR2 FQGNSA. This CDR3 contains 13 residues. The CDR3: CASSLLPGTEAFF. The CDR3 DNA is TGTGCCAGCAGCTTACTCCCGGGGACTGAAGCTTTCTTT.

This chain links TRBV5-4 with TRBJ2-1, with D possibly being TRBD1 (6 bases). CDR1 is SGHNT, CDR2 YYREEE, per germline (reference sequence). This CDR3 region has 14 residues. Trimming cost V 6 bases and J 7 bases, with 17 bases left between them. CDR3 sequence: CASTSWGQRNEQFF. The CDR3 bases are TGTGCCAGCACCTCCTGGGGGCAGAGAAATGAGCAGTTCTTC.

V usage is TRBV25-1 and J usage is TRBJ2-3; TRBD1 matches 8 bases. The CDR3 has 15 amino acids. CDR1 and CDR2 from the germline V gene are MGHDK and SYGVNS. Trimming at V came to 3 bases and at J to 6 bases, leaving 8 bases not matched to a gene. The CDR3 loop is CASSDADRVVDTQYF. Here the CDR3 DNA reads TGTGCCAGCAGTGACGCGGACAGGGTGGTTGATACGCAGTATTTT. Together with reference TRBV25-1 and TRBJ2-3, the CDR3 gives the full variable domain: EADIYQTPRYLVIGTGKKITLECSQTMGHDKMYWYQQDPGMELHLIHYSYGVNSTEKGDLSSESTVSRIRTEHFPLTLESARPSHTSQYLCASSDADRVVDTQYFGPGTRLTVL.

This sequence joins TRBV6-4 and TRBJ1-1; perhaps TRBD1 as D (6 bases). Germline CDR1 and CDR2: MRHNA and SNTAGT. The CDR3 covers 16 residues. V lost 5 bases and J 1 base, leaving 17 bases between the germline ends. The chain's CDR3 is CASSPHGGTSNTEAFF. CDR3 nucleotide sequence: TGTGCCAGCAGTCCACATGGGGGCACCTCGAACACTGAAGCTTTCTTT.

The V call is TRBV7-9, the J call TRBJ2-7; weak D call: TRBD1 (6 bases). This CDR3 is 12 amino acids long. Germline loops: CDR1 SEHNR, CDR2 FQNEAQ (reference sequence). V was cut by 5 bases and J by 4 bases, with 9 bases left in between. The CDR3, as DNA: TGTGCCAGCAGCCGAACAGGGTACGAGCAGTACGTC. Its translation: CASSRTGYEQYV.

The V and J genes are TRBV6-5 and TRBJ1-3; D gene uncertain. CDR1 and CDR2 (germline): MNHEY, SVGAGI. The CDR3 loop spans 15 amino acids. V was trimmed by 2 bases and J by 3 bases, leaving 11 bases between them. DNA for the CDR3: TGTGCCAGCAGTTACGGCCAGGCTTATGGAAACACCATATATTTT. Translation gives CASSYGQAYGNTIYF.

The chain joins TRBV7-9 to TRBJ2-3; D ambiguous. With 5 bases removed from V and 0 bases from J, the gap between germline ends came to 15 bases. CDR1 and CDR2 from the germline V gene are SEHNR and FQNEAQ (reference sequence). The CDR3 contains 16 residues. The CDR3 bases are TGTGCCAGCAGCCGATCCGGCGCGCGGAGCACAGATACGCAGTATTTT. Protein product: CASSRSGARSTDTQYF.

The CDR3 loop is CASSLLATMNTEAFF. CDR3 nucleotides: TGTGCCAGCAGCTTATTGGCCACTATGAACACTGAAGCTTTCTTT. The chain couples TRBV11-1 to TRBJ1-1, with no clear D. This CDR3 region has 15 residues. Between the trimmed V and J ends, which lost 2 bases and 0 bases, there was a span of 10 bases. Looked up from germline, CDR1 is SGHAT and CDR2 is FQDESV (reference sequence).

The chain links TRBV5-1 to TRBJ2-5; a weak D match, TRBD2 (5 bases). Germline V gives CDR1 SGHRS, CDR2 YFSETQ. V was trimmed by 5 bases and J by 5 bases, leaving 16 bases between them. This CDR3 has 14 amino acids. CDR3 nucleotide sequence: TGCGCCAGCAGGCGACGGGAAGGACGGGAGACCCAGTACTTC. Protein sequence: CASRRREGRETQYF.

CDR3 sequence reads: CASSTGTGRSGNTIYF. The DNA of the CDR3 is TGTGCCAGCAGCACTGGGACAGGGCGCTCTGGAAACACCATATATTTT. The J gene is TRBJ1-3, the V gene TRBV5-6; 9 bases are shared with TRBD1. The J segment lost 0 bases and the V segment lost 4 bases, leaving 5 bases of the junction unmatched. CDR1 and CDR2 (germline): SGHDT, YYEEEE. This CDR3 comprises 16 residues. The variable domain in full, completed from reference TRBV5-6 and TRBJ1-3, reads DAGVTQSPTHLIKTRGQQVTLRCSPKSGHDTVSWYQQALGQGPQFIFQYYEEEERQRGNFPDRFSGHQFPNYSSELNVNALLLGDSALYLCASSTGTGRSGNTIYFGEGSWLTVV.

CDR3 protein: CASSVGLAGVAEQFF. The CDR3 DNA sequence: TGCGCCAGCAGCGTGGGACTAGCGGGAGTAGCTGAGCAGTTCTTC. V usage is TRBV4-1 and J usage is TRBJ2-1; 14 nucleotides align to TRBD2. Germline lookup yields CDR1 MGHRA and CDR2 YSYEKL. The CDR3 covers 15 residues. V gave up 5 bases and J gave up 9 bases; unmatched junction bases: 6.

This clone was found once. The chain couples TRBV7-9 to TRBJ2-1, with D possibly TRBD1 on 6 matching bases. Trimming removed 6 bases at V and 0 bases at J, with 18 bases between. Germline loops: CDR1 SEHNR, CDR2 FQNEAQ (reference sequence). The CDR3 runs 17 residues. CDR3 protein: CASSNPQGLSSYNEQFF. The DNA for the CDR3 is TGTGCCAGCAGTAACCCTCAGGGGTTAAGCTCCTACAATGAGCAGTTCTTC. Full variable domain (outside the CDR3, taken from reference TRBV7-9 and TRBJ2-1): DTGVSQNPRHKITKRGQNVTFRCDPISEHNRLYWYRQTLGQGPEFLTYFQNEAQLEKSRLLSDRFSAERPKGSFSTLEIQRTEQGDSAMYLCASSNPQGLSSYNEQFFGPGTRLTVL.

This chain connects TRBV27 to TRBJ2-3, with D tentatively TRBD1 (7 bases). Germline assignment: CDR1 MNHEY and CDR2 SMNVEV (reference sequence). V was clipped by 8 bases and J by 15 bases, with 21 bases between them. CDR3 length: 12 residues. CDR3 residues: CASGLKGGTAYF. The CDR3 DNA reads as TGTGCCAGCGGCTTAAAGGGCGGGACAGCTTATTTT.

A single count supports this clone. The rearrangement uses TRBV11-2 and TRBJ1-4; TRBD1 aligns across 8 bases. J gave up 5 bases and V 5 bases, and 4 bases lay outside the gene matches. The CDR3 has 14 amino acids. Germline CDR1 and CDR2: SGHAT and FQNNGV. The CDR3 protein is CASSGDRPNEKLFF. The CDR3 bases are TGTGCCAGCAGCGGGGACAGGCCGAATGAAAAACTGTTTTTT.

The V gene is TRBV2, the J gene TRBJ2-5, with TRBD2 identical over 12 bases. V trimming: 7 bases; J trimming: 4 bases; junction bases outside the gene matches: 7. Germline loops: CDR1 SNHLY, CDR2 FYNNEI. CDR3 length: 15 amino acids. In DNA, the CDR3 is TGTGCCAGCACCGCTAGCGGGGGGGTAGGAGAGACCCAGTACTTC. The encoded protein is CASTASGGVGETQYF.

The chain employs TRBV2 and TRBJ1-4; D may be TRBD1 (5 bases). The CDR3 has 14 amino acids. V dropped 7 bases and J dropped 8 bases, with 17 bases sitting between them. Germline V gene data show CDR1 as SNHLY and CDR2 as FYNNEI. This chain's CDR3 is CASTPGQGGEKLFF. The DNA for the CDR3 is TGTGCCAGCACCCCAGGGCAGGGCGGCGAAAAACTGTTTTTT.

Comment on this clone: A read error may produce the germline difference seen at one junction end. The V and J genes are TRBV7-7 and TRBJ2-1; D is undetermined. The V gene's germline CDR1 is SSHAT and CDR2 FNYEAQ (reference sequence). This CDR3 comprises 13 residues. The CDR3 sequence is CASSLEYLDEQFF. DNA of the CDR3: TGTGCTAGCAGCTTAGAATACCTAGATGAGCAGTTCTTC.

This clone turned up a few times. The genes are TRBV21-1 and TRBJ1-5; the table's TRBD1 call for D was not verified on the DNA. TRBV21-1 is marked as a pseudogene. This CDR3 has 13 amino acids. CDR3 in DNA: TGTGCCAGCAGCAAAGCGATACAGCAGCCCCAGCATTTT. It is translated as CASSKAIQQPQHF.

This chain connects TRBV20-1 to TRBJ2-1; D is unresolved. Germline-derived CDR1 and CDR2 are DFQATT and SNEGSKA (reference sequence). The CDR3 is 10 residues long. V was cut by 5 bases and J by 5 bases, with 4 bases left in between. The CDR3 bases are TGCAGTGCTTACAACAATGAGCAGTTCTTC. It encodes CSAYNNEQFF.

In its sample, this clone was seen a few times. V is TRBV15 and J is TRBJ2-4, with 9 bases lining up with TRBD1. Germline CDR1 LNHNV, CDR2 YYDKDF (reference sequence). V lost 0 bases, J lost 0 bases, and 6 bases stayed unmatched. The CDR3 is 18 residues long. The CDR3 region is CATSRDLGQGIAKNIQYF. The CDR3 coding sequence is TGTGCCACCAGCAGAGATTTGGGACAGGGAATAGCCAAAAACATTCAGTACTTC. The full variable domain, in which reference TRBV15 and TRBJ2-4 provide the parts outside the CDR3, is DAMVIQNPRYQVTQFGKPVTLSCSQTLNHNVMYWYQQKSSQAPKLLFHYYDKDFNNEADTPDNFQSRRPNTSFCFLDIRSPGLGDTAMYLCATSRDLGQGIAKNIQYFGAGTRLSVL.

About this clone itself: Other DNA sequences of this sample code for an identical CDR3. The CDR3 protein is CASSVAGGNTEAFF. In nucleotides, the CDR3 is TGTGCCAGCAGCGTAGCCGGAGGGAACACTGAAGCTTTCTTT. The V gene is TRBV9, the J gene TRBJ1-1; D is uncertain. The CDR3 has 14 amino acids. Germline loops: CDR1 SGDLS, CDR2 YYNGEE. Trimming left V 0 bases short and J 1 base short, with 7 bases between.

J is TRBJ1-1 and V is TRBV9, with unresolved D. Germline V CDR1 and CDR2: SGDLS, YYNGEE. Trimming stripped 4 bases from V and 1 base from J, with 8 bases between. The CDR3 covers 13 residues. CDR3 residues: CASSSGGNTEAFF. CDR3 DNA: TGTGCCAGCAGCTCCGGCGGGAACACTGAAGCTTTCTTT.